The next 8 T cell receptor beta chains were all read from a single sample in a study of glioma-infiltrating T cells. Using RNA template, CDR3s of TCR alpha and beta were amplified with iRepertoire arm-PCR. Via MiXCR, TCRdb re-called the multiplex PCR reads, giving one row per CDR3 protein. Of roughly 130,000 distinct CDR3 sequences in the sample, around a quarter were seen once. Sequenced sample: glioma tissue, nonneoplastic brain tissue, or PBMCs (not recorded which). Every receptor here comes from a human donor with low-grade glioma or glioblastoma, undergoing nonglioma brain surgery, or in good health (not recorded which).

This clonotype has only a few counts. The rearrangement links TRBV6-6 to TRBJ1-6, with 9 bases aligning to TRBD1. V shed 2 bases, J shed 10 bases, and the junction held 3 bases outside the gene matches. The CDR3 is 14 amino acids. CDR1 MNHNY and CDR2 SVGAGI come from the germline V gene (reference sequence). The CDR3 DNA reads TGTGCCAGCAGTTACGGACAGGGGACCTCACCCCTCCACTTT. It yields the protein CASSYGQGTSPLHF.

Regarding this clonotype: A much larger clone lies a single base off, so this may be a read error. The genes are TRBV20-1 and TRBJ1-4, with a possible D match to TRBD1 (6 bases). This CDR3 region has 14 residues. The germline V gene encodes CDR1 DFQATT and CDR2 SNEGSKA (reference sequence). The CDR3 region is CSALRQATNEKMFF. CDR3 nucleotide sequence: TGCAGTGCTCTAAGACAGGCAACTAATGAAAAAATGTTTTTT.

This clonotype appeared a few times. The J gene is TRBJ1-3, the V gene TRBV24-1, with D unclear. V lost 9 bases and J 4 bases, leaving 6 bases between the germline ends. The germline gives CDR1 KGHDR, CDR2 SFDVKD. This CDR3 has 11 residues. CDR3 region: CATEYGNTIYF. The DNA of the CDR3 is TGTGCCACCGAATACGGAAACACCATATATTTT.

There are a few counts of this clonotype. The rearrangement links TRBV12-3 or TRBV12-4 to TRBJ2-3; 7 nucleotides align to TRBD1. V shed 5 bases and J 2 bases; nucleotides not matched to a gene: 7. This CDR3 comprises 15 residues. DNA of the CDR3: TGTGCCAGCAGTCTAAACAGGGGTAACACAGATACGCAGTATTTT. As protein: CASSLNRGNTDTQYF.

This chain uses TRBV11-2 with TRBJ2-1, with a tentative D call TRBD2 (6 bases). V lost 5 bases and J 3 bases, leaving 14 bases between the germline ends. Per the germline V gene, CDR1 is SGHAT and CDR2 is FQNNGV. The CDR3 has 15 amino acids. The chain's CDR3 is CASSRLGGFYNEQFF. The CDR3 DNA follows: TGTGCCAGCAGCCGACTAGGAGGGTTCTACAATGAGCAGTTCTTC.

A remark on this clonotype: This may be a read error: a much more frequent sequence differs by one nucleotide. This CDR3 is missing its conserved last phenylalanine or tryptophan, likely due to a read error. The chain couples TRBV28 to TRBJ1-2; D unresolved. Germline assignment: CDR1 MDHEN and CDR2 SYDVKM. V dropped 7 bases and J dropped 4 bases, with 10 bases sitting between them. The CDR3 runs to 12 residues. In DNA form, the CDR3 reads TGTGCCAGCACCCGAAAGGGCTATGGCTACACCCTC. Translation gives CASTRKGYGYTL.

This clonotype was observed at least ten times. The chain combines TRBV7-2 with TRBJ1-5; D gene unclear. Looked up from germline, CDR1 is SGHTA and CDR2 is FQGNSA. The V end lost 5 bases, the J end lost 7 bases, and 9 bases lay between the germline ends. CDR3 length: 12 amino acids. CDR3 residues: CASSLLGQPQHF. In DNA form, the CDR3 reads TGTGCCAGCAGCCTGTTGGGGCAGCCCCAGCATTTT.

Concerning this clonotype itself: At one of its ends the junction is not consistent with the germline gene, which may arise from a read error. The rearrangement joins TRBV20-1 to TRBJ2-1; tentative D call: TRBD2 (7 bases). The CDR3 contains 14 residues. Germline CDR1 DFQATT, CDR2 SNEGSKA (reference sequence). The CDR3 nucleotides are TGCAGTGCTCTCACGGGGGGCTCCAACAATGAGCAGTTCTTC. Residues: CSALTGGSNNEQFF.